This T cell receptor (beta chain) derives from a study of post-analysis software for immune sequencing data. Turning to the study itself: Recorded disease courses covered relapsing-remitting, secondary progressive and progressive-relapsing multiple sclerosis. Some patients had no subtype annotation. Broader study findings: Strong co-clustering by F measure linked samples that shared a preparation batch. Versus controls, multiple sclerosis patients showed significantly lower diversity (normalized Chao1). Among 5 or 6 TRBV segments more frequent in patients than controls were TRBV5-6, TRBV5-1 and TRBV20-1.

CDR1 SGHAT and CDR2 FQNNGV come from the germline V gene. This CDR3 spans 15 amino acids. The trim removed 1 base at V and 4 bases at J, leaving 5 bases unmatched. With respect to this clonotype: Its matching antigen is unknown.

The library was made from cDNA and included unique molecular identifiers. TCRdb fed the PCR reads into MiXCR, producing one record per CDR3 protein. This sample has 250,000 to 300,000 distinct CDR3 sequences; less than 40% occur once, and the top ten carry 4.5% to 5.5%. The rearrangement uses TRBV11-2 and TRBJ2-5, with 8 bases that match TRBD1. This TCR derives from a girl between 5 and 17 years old with multiple sclerosis. Material for sequencing was blood. In DNA, the CDR3 is TGTGCCAGCAGCTTAGCCGGTGACAGGGGAGAGACCCAGTACTTC. Its protein product is CASSLAGDRGETQYF.